This T cell receptor (beta chain) was recovered during a study of regulatory T cells in long-lasting Graves disease. Trimming cost V 8 bases and J 3 bases; bases outside gene matches: 4. The germline V gene encodes CDR1 MDHEN and CDR2 SYDVKM. The CDR3 contains 13 residues. Time point noted: persistent/refractory GD, antithyroid drugs over 5 years with positive TRAb. The TCR library was prepared using RNA isolated from PBMCs. As to this clonotype: What it recognizes is unknown.

Study-level findings and limits: Persistent disease favored TRBV28, TRBJ1-2 and TRBJ2-5. Persistent-disease Graves' patients showed less TCR diversity than new cases.

Investigators prepared the TCR beta libraries by applying iRepertoire HTBI primers and Arm-PCR of CDR3 regions. MiXCR was run by TCRdb on the multiplex PCR reads, yielding one entry per CDR3 protein. The sample has 400,000 or so distinct CDR3 sequences, 23% seen once. This receptor was obtained from a female donor with Graves disease. V gene TRBV28 combines with J gene TRBJ2-5; 9 positions match TRBD2. The source material was peripheral blood mononuclear cells (PBMCs), sampled when the disease was refractory, from a patient treated with antithyroid drugs. CDR3 sequence: CASETSGKETQYF. The CDR3 nucleotides are TGTGCCAGCGAGACTAGCGGAAAAGAGACCCAGTACTTC. Based on the CDR3 plus reference TRBV28 and TRBJ2-5, the full variable domain is DVKVTQSSRYLVKRTGEKVFLECVQDMDHENMFWYRQDPGLGLRLIYFSYDVKMKEKGDIPEGYSVSREKKERFSLILESASTNQTSMYLCASETSGKETQYFGPGTRLLVL.